The text below deals with one TCR beta chain. Its matching antigen is unknown. An end of the junction does not agree with germline; a read error may underlie this. This record belongs to a study of T cells in Graves' hyperthyroidism and ophthalmopathy. Overall study results and limits: Ophthalmopathy was distinguished from stable hyperthyroidism by 13 V-J signatures.

The study excluded patients with uncontrolled infection, other autoimmune disease, pregnancy or lactation. Clinical symptoms, serum thyroxine, TRAb, thyroid ultrasound and orbital computed tomography informed diagnoses. Authors of the study amplified TCR beta CDR3 regions from RNA transcripts. Carried out on the TCR CDR3, a first-round RT-PCR used the HTBI primer set. TCRdb ran MiXCR on the multiplex PCR reads and lists one entry per CDR3 protein. The repertoire has more than 300,000 distinct CDR3 sequences, around 20% of them found once; the top ten carry 40%. In germline, CDR1 is SGHRS, CDR2 YFSETQ. The CDR3 is 17 residues long.

This receptor was identified in a man younger than 35 with Graves' ophthalmopathy. The specimen sequenced was blood. V gene TRBV5-1 combines with J gene TRBJ2-1; the match to TRBD1 covers 9 bases. CDR3 DNA: TGTGCCAGCAGCTTAGGGCCGACAGGGGGGCGCCGCAATGAGCAGTTCTTC. Translating gives CASSLGPTGGRRNEQFF.